These T cell receptor beta chains were read from a single sample in a study of T cell changes during pregnancy in multiple sclerosis. TCRdb's table, derived via immunoSEQ multiplex PCR, lists solely in-frame clones and lacks some. Of over 70,000 clones detected, 94% appear once; the ten largest clones hold around 0.86%. The sequencing here drew on peripheral blood, taken in the third trimester of pregnancy. All receptors come from a female donor with multiple sclerosis, enrolled in a pregnancy study. CDR3s include the opening cysteine and the closing phenylalanine or tryptophan. The D gene is left open where the match is weak. Size tells how often a clone was seen (once, few, many) or the class of an expanded clone, and some rows leave it out.

>TRBJ2-7|TRBV6-1|TRBD1|.
TGTGCCAGCAGTGAGGGGACAGGGGGCTACGAGCAGTACTTC
CASSEGTGGYEQYF
>TRBJ2-3|TRBV18|.|.
TGTGCCAGCTCACCTTCTGGGCGGGGCCCCACAGATACGCAGTATTTT
CASSPSGRGPTDTQYF
>TRBJ2-7|TRBV27|.|.
TGTGCCAGCAGTTTCGCCCCCGGGTCCTCCTACGAGCAGTACTTC
CASSFAPGSSYEQYF
>TRBJ2-7|TRBV7-9|.|.
TGTGCCAGCAGCTTAGGGACTCAATCTAACGAGCAGTACTTC
CASSLGTQSNEQYF
>TRBJ2-1|TRBV29-1|TRBD2|.
TGCAGCATCCGGGAGGGCCTGTACAATGAGCAGTTCTTC
CSIREGLYNEQFF
>TRBJ1-2|TRBV5-1|TRBD1|once
TGCGCCAGCAGCTTGGGGCCAGTGACCGGGACAGGAGTCTATGGCTACACCTTC
CASSLGPVTGTGVYGYTF
>TRBJ2-2|TRBV27|.|.
TGTGCCAGCAGTTTCAGGGTAGCGAACACCGGGGAGCTGTTTTTT
CASSFRVANTGELFF
>TRBJ1-3|TRBV6-6|.|.
TGTGCCAGCAGCGGGGGGGGGAGAAACACCATATATTTT
CASSGGGRNTIYF
>TRBJ2-3|TRBV10-3|TRBD1|.
TGTGCCACAGGGGCGACAGGGGATACGCAGTATTTT
CATGATGDTQYF
>TRBJ2-2|TRBV4-1|TRBD1|.
TGCGCCAGCAGCCAATCTAATCCCCACAGGGGGGACGGGGAGCTGTTTTTT
CASSQSNPHRGDGELFF
>TRBJ2-7|TRBV4-1|TRBD1|.
TGCGCCAGCAGCCAAGATCCCGGGACAGGGGGCACGCAGTACTTC
CASSQDPGTGGTQYF
>TRBJ2-5|TRBV14|TRBD2|.
TGTGCCAGCAGCGGTGTAGCGGGAGTTGGGACCCAGTACTTC
CASSGVAGVGTQYF
>TRBJ2-7|TRBV5-6|TRBD1|.
TGTGCCAGCAGCAGGGGACAGTACTACGAGCAGTACTTC
CASSRGQYYEQYF
>TRBJ1-2|TRBV4-3|.|once
TGCGCCAGCAGCCAAGAGGAACGGACAATCTTGGGCTACACCTTC
CASSQEERTILGYTF
>TRBJ2-2|TRBV5-1|.|few
TGCGCCAGCAGCTTACAGGACACCGGGGAGCTGTTTTTT
CASSLQDTGELFF
>TRBJ2-5|TRBV15|TRBD2|.
TGTGCCACCAGCAGGCGGGGGGAGGGCCCTGTGGAGACCCAGTACTTC
CATSRRGEGPVETQYF
>TRBJ1-1|TRBV6-1|TRBD1|.
TGTGCCAGCAGCACAGGGGAGAGCACTGAAGCTTTCTTT
CASSTGESTEAFF
>TRBJ1-5|TRBV18|TRBD1|.
TGTGCCAGCTCACCGAGACAGGGGGCGGTAGGTCAGCCCCAGCATTTT
CASSPRQGAVGQPQHF
>TRBJ2-5|TRBV5-4|.|.
TGTGCCAGCAGCTCCCGGGAAAGGGAGACCCAGTACTTC
CASSSRERETQYF
>TRBJ1-2|TRBV28|TRBD1|.
TGTGCCAGCACAATGCGCCAGGGGGTGTATGGCTACACCTTC
CASTMRQGVYGYTF
>TRBJ1-1|TRBV29-1|TRBD1|.
TGCAGCGTTGAAGCAGGGGGGAACACTGAAGCTTTCTTT
CSVEAGGNTEAFF
>TRBJ1-1|TRBV7-3|TRBD1|.
TGTGCCAGCAGCCCCGGGCAGGGGGCCACTGAAGCTTTCTTT
CASSPGQGATEAFF
>TRBJ2-3|TRBV5-1|.|.
TGCGCCAGCAGCCTGGGTCGTAGCACAGATACGCAGTATTTT
CASSLGRSTDTQYF
>TRBJ1-1|TRBV11-3|.|.
TGTGCCAGCAGCTTAAACGAGGGAACTGAAGCTTTCTTT
CASSLNEGTEAFF
>TRBJ2-5|TRBV5-1|TRBD1|.
TGCGCCAGCAGCTTGGGATGGGGACAGGGTGTTCGGGAGACCCAGTACTTC
CASSLGWGQGVRETQYF
>TRBJ1-1|TRBV5-1|.|.
TGCGCCAGCAGCTTGGAGGTGGGGGCCACTGAAGCTTTCTTT
CASSLEVGATEAFF
>TRBJ2-1|TRBV27|.|few
TGTGCCAGCAGTACCCCTTTGCGGTACAATGAGCAGTTCTTC
CASSTPLRYNEQFF
>TRBJ1-1|TRBV9|.|.
TGTGCCAGCAGCGTAGGTGCAGGGGTGGTTGGGACTGAAGCTTTCTTT
CASSVGAGVVGTEAFF
>TRBJ1-5|TRBV2|.|.
TGTGCCAGCAGTGAAGCTTATAGCAATCAGCCCCAGCATTTT
CASSEAYSNQPQHF
>TRBJ1-2|TRBV6-1|.|.
TGTGCCAGCAGCGGTCCCGACAGACGATTCTATGGCTACACCTTC
CASSGPDRRFYGYTF
>TRBJ2-5|TRBV19|TRBD1|.
TGTGCCAGTAGTATGGGACAGGGCTGGGAGACCCAGTACTTC
CASSMGQGWETQYF
>TRBJ2-1|TRBV7-2|.|few
TGTGCCAGCAGCTTCTCCGACAGGTTCAATGAGCAGTTCTTC
CASSFSDRFNEQFF
>TRBJ1-2|TRBV9|.|once
TGTGCCAGCAGCGTAGGGGGCCTTTCTTATGGCTACACCTTC
CASSVGGLSYGYTF
>TRBJ1-4|TRBV29-1|.|once
TGCAGCGTCACCTTTGACAGGCTTAATGAAAAACTGTTTTTT
CSVTFDRLNEKLFF
>TRBJ2-4|TRBV5-4|TRBD2|.
TGTGCCAGCAGCTTTTCTGGGAGGGCCTCCAAAAACATTCAGTACTTC
CASSFSGRASKNIQYF
>TRBJ1-1|TRBV7-9|.|.
TGTGCCAGCAGCTTATTCGTAGGCCTGGGACAATCGAACACTGAAGCTTTCTTT
CASSLFVGLGQSNTEAFF
>TRBJ2-4|TRBV6-1|TRBD2|once
TGTGCCAGCAGTGCTCTAGCGGCAATAAACAAGGCCAAAAACATTCAGTACTTC
CASSALAAINKAKNIQYF
>TRBJ1-1|TRBV5-1|TRBD1|.
TGCGCCAGCAGCCGATTCGGGACAGGCAACACTGAAGCTTTCTTT
CASSRFGTGNTEAFF
>TRBJ1-5|TRBV19|TRBD1|once
TGTGCCAGTAGTCTCGACAGGGGTAATCAGCCCCAGCATTTT
CASSLDRGNQPQHF
>TRBJ1-3|TRBV5-1|.|.
TGCGCCAGCAGTATGAGCTCTGGAAACACCATATATTTT
CASSMSSGNTIYF
>TRBJ2-7|TRBV28|.|.
TGTGCCAGCAGTACCCCAAATAGCGACGAGCAGTACTTC
CASSTPNSDEQYF
>TRBJ1-4|TRBV30|.|.
TGTGCCTGGAGTGTGGGGGGGGACGGTGAAAAACTGTTTTTT
CAWSVGGDGEKLFF
>TRBJ1-2|TRBV28|.|.
TGTGCCAGCAGATTAGCTGGCAGGGCCTATGGCTACACCTTC
CASRLAGRAYGYTF
>TRBJ2-3|TRBV19|TRBD2|.
TGTGCCAGTAGTATCCTCGGACTAGCGAGCACAGATACGCAGTATTTT
CASSILGLASTDTQYF
>TRBJ2-3|TRBV30|.|.
TGTGCCTGGGCCTACGGTCAGGCCCCCACAGATACGCAGTATTTT
CAWAYGQAPTDTQYF
>TRBJ2-7|TRBV13|.|.
TGTGCCAGCAGCTTAGGCCCCACCTACGAGCAGTACTTC
CASSLGPTYEQYF
>TRBJ2-7|TRBV7-2|.|.
TGTGCCAGCAGCTTAGAGGCGGGGCGGACCTACGAGCAGTACTTC
CASSLEAGRTYEQYF
>TRBJ1-5|TRBV9|.|.
TGTGCCAGCAGCGTAGGGGGCAGGAGGCCCCAGCATTTT
CASSVGGRRPQHF
>TRBJ1-2|TRBV27|TRBD1|.
TGTGCCAGCAGTCCCGGGACAGGGTTTGGCTACACCTTC
CASSPGTGFGYTF
>TRBJ2-7|TRBV7-2|.|once
TGTGCCAGCAGCCGTCGACAGCCGCAGGACGAGCAGTACTTC
CASSRRQPQDEQYF
>TRBJ1-4|TRBV13|.|.
TGTGCCAGCAGCTTACGACACCGGAATGAAAAACTGTTTTTT
CASSLRHRNEKLFF
>TRBJ2-7|TRBV19|TRBD1|.
TGTGCCAGTAACCCCGGACAGGGCAAACTCGGCCACGAGCAGTACTTC
CASNPGQGKLGHEQYF
>TRBJ1-2|TRBV5-6|TRBD1|.
TGTGCCAGCAGCCCCGGACAGGGGGGAGCTAACTATGGCTACACCTTC
CASSPGQGGANYGYTF
>TRBJ2-3|TRBV19|TRBD1|.
TGTGCCAGTAGAGACAGGGGATCTTACACAGATACGCAGTATTTT
CASRDRGSYTDTQYF
>TRBJ2-7|TRBV29-1|TRBD1|.
TGCAGCGTGGCACAGGGGGCCGGCTCCTACGAGCAGTACTTC
CSVAQGAGSYEQYF